Described below is a single TCR beta chain sequence and its context. What it binds is unknown. Method: immunoSEQ multiplex PCR; TCRdb's copy keeps in-frame clones and lacks some. Altogether about 120,000 clones are present, approximately 92% being singletons, with the ten largest covering around 0.12%. This sample is part of a study of graft-versus-host responses after intestinal transplantation. Per germline, CDR1 SEHNR and CDR2 FQNEAQ (reference sequence). The V and J ends lost 2 bases and 0 bases respectively, with 12 bases between them. The CDR3 runs 16 residues. This specimen was unstimulated CD4+ T cells sorted from spleen or lymph node cells, taken before intestinal transplant. The chain recombines TRBV7-9 with TRBJ2-3; D uncertain. This clonotype was obtained from a human donor who received an intestinal transplant. CDR3 region: CASSLLGSSSTDTQYF. CDR3 nucleotides: TGTGCCAGCAGCTTACTAGGCAGCTCTAGCACAGATACGCAGTATTTT.